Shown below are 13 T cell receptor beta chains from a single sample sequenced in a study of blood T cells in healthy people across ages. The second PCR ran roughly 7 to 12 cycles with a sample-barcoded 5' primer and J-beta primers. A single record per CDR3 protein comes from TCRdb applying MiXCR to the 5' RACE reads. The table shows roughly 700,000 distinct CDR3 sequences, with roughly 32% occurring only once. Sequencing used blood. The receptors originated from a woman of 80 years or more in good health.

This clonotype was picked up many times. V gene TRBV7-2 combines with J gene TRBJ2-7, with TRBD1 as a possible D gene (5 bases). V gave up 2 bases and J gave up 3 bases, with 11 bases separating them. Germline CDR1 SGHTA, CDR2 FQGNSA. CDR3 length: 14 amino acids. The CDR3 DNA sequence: TGTGCCAGCAGCTTAAATCATGGACACTACGAGCAGTACTTC. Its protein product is CASSLNHGHYEQYF. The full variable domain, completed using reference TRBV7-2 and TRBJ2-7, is GAGVSQSPSNKVTEKGKDVELRCDPISGHTALYWYRQSLGQGLEFLIYFQGNSAPDKSGLPSDRFSAERTGGSVSTLTIQRTQQEDSAVYLCASSLNHGHYEQYFGPGTRLTVT.

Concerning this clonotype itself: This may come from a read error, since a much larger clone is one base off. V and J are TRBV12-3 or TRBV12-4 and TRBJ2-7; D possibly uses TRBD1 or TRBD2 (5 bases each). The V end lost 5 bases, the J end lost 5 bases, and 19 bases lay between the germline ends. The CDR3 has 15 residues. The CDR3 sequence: CASSAYRGREDEQYF. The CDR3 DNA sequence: TGTGCCAGCAGTGCTTACCGGGGACGGGAAGACGAGCAGTACTTC.

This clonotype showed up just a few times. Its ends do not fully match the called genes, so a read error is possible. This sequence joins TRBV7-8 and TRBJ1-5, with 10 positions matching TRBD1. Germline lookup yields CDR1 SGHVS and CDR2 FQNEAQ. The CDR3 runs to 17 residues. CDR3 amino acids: CASSLGWTGGFNQPQHF. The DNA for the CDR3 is TGTGCCAGCAGTTTAGGATGGACAGGGGGGTTCAATCAGCCCCAGCATTTT.

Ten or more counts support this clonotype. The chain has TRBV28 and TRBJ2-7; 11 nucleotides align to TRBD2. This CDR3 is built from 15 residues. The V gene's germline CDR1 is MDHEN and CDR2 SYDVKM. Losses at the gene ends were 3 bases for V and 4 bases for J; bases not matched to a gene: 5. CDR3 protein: CASSLGLAESYEQYF. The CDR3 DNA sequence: TGTGCCAGCAGTTTGGGACTAGCGGAGTCTTACGAGCAGTACTTC.

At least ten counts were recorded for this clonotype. Here the CDR3 DNA reads TGCGCCAGCAGCTTGTTAGCCTCGGACAGCAATAGCAATCAGCCCCAGCATTTT. Its protein is CASSLLASDSNSNQPQHF. This chain joins TRBV5-1 and TRBJ1-5, with TRBD1 as a possible D gene (6 bases). This CDR3 contains 18 residues. The V and J ends lost 1 base and 0 bases respectively, with 17 bases between them. Germline-derived CDR1 and CDR2 are SGHRS and YFSETQ.

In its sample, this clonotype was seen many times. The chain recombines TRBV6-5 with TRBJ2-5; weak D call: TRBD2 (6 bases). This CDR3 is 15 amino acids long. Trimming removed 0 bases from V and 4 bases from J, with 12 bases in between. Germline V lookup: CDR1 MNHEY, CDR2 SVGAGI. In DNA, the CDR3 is TGTGCCAGCAGTTACTCGATGCGGGGAGCAGAGACCCAGTACTTC. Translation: CASSYSMRGAETQYF.

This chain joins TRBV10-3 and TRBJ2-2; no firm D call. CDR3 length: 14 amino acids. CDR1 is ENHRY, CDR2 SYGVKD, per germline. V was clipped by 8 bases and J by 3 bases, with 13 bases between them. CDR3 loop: CAILDGDYTGELFF. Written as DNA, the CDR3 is TGTGCCATCTTGGACGGCGACTACACCGGGGAGCTGTTTTTT.

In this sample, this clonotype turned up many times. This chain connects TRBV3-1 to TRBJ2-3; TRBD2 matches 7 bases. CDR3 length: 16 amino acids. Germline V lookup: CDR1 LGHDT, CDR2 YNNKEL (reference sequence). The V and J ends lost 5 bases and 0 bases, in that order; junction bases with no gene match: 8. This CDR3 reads CASSTPVGGSTDTQYF. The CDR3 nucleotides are TGTGCCAGCAGCACCCCGGTCGGGGGGAGCACAGATACGCAGTATTTT.

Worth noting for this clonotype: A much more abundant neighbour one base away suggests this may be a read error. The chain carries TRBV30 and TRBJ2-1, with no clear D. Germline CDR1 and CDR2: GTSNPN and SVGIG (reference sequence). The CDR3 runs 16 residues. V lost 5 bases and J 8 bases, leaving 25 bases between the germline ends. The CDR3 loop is CAWRPYIDRDVDEQFF. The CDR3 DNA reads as TGTGCCTGGCGTCCCTATATCGACCGAGACGTTGATGAGCAGTTCTTC.

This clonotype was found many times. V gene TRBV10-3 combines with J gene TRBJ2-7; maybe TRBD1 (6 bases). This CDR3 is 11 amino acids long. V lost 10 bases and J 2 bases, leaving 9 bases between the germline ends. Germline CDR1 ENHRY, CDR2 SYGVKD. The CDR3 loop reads CATRQAYEQYF. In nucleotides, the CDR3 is TGTGCCACCCGACAGGCCTACGAGCAGTACTTC.

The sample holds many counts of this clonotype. The CDR3 DNA is TGTGCCAGCAGCTTATTAGTCAGGGGGGGGCAGCCCCAGCATTTT. Protein sequence: CASSLLVRGGQPQHF. The rearrangement joins TRBV7-2 to TRBJ1-5, with TRBD1 identical over 7 bases. CDR1 SGHTA and CDR2 FQGNSA come from the germline V gene. The CDR3 loop spans 15 amino acids. V lost 2 bases to trimming and J lost 7 bases; unmatched junction nucleotides: 8. The complete variable domain, with remaining parts taken from reference TRBV7-2 and TRBJ1-5, reads GAGVSQSPSNKVTEKGKDVELRCDPISGHTALYWYRQSLGQGLEFLIYFQGNSAPDKSGLPSDRFSAERTGGSVSTLTIQRTQQEDSAVYLCASSLLVRGGQPQHFGDGTRLSIL.

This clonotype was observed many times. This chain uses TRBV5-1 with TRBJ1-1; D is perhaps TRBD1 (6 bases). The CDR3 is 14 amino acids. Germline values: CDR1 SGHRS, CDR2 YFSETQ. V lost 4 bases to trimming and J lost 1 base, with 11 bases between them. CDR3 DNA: TGCGCCAGCAGCGGGGGACAACGGAACACTGAAGCTTTCTTT. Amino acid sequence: CASSGGQRNTEAFF. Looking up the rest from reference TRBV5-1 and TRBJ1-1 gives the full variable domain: KAGVTQTPRYLIKTRGQQVTLSCSPISGHRSVSWYQQTPGQGLQFLFEYFSETQRNKGNFPGRFSGRQFSNSRSEMNVSTLELGDSALYLCASSGGQRNTEAFFGQGTRLTVV.

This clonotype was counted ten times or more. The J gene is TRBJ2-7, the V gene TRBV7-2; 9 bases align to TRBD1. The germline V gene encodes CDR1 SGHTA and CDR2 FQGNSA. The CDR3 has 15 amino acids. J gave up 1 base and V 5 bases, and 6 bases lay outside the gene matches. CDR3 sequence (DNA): TGTGCCAGCAGCAGAGGACAGGGGATATCCTACGAGCAGTACTTC. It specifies CASSRGQGISYEQYF.